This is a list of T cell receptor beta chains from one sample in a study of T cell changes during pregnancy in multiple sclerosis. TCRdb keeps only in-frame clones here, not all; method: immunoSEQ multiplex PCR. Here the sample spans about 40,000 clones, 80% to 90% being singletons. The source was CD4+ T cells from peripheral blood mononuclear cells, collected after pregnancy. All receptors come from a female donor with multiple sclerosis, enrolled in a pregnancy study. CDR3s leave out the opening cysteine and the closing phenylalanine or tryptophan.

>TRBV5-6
ASSLEGTRRELF
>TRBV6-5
ASSSHIYGYT
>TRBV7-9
ASSPGQHDTEAF
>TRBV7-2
ASSFVQGDTEAF
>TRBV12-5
ASGPGTVEQY
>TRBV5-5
ASSLQGVSSYEQY
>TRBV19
ASSGSYNEQF
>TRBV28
ASSQTGYEQY
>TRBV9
ASSGRQTNTEAF
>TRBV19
ASRQLHYGYT